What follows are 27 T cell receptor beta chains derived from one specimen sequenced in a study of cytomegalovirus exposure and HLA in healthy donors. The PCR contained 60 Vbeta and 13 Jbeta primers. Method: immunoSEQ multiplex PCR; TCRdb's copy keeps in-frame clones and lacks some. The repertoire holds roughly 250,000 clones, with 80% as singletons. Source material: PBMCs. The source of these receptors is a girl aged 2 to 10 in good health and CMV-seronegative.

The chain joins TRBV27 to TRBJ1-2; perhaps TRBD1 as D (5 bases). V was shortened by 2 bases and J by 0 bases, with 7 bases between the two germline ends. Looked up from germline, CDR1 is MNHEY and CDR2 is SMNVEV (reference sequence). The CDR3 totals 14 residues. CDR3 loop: CASSLKGSNYGYTF. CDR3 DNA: TGTGCCAGCAGTTTAAAGGGGTCTAACTATGGCTACACCTTC.

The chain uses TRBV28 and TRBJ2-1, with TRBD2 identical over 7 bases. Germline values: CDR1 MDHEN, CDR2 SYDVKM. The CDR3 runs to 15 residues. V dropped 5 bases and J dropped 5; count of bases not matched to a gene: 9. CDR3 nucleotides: TGTGCCAGCAGTCCAACTAGCGTGGTTGACAATGAGCAGTTCTTC. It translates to CASSPTSVVDNEQFF.

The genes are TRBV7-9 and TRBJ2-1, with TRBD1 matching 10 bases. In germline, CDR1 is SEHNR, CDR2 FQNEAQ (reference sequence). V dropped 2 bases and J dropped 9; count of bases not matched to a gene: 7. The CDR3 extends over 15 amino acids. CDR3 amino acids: CASSLTGQGGGEQFF. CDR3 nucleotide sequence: TGTGCCAGCAGCTTAACCGGACAGGGGGGCGGTGAGCAGTTCTTC. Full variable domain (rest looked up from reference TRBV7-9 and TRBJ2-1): DTGVSQNPRHKITKRGQNVTFRCDPISEHNRLYWYRQTLGQGPEFLTYFQNEAQLEKSRLLSDRFSAERPKGSFSTLEIQRTEQGDSAMYLCASSLTGQGGGEQFFGPGTRLTVL.

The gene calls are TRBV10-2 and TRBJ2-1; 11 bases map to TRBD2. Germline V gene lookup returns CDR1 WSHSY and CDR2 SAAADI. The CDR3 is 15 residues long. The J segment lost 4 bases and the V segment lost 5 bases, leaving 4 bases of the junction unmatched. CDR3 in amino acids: CASSRSGRGYNEQFF. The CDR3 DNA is TGCGCCAGCAGTCGTAGCGGGAGGGGATACAATGAGCAGTTCTTC.

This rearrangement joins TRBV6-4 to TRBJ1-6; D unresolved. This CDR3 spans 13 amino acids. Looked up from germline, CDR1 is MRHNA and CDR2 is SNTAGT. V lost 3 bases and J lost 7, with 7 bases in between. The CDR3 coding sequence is TGTGCCAGCAGTGATCAACAGAATTCACCCCTCCACTTT. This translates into CASSDQQNSPLHF.

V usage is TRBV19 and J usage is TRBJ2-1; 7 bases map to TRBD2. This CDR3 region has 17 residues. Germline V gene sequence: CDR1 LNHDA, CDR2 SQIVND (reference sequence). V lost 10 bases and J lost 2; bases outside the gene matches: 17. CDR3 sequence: CATTAGRGRWPYNEQFF. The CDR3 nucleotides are TGTGCCACAACCGCTGGGCGGGGGAGGTGGCCCTACAATGAGCAGTTCTTC.

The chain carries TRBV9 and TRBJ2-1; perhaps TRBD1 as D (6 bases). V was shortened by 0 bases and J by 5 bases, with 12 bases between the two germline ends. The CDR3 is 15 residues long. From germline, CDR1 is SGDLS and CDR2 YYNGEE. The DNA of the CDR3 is TGTGCCAGCAGCGTAGTCGGGACACAGGACAATGAGCAGTTCTTC. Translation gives CASSVVGTQDNEQFF. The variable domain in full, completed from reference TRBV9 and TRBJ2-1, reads DSGVTQTPKHLITATGQRVTLRCSPRSGDLSVYWYQQSLDQGLQFLIQYYNGEERAKGNILERFSAQQFPDLHSELNLSSLELGDSALYFCASSVVGTQDNEQFFGPGTRLTVL.

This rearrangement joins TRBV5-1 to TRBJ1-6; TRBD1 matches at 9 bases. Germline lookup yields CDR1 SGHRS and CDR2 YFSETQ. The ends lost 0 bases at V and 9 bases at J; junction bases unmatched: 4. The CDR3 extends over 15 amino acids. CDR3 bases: TGCGCCAGCAGCTTGGTACAGGGGGCATCTTCACCCCTCCACTTT. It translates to CASSLVQGASSPLHF.

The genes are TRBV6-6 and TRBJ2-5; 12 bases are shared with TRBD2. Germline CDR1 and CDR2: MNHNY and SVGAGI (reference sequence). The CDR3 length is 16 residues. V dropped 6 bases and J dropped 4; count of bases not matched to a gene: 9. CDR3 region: CASSVTSGSFRETQYF. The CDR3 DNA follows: TGTGCCAGCAGCGTGACTAGCGGGAGTTTTCGAGAGACCCAGTACTTC.

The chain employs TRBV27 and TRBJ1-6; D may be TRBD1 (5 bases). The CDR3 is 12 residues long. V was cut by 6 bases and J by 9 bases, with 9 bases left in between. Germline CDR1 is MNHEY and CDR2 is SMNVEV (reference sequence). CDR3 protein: CASRSGGSPLHF. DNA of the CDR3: TGTGCCAGCAGGTCGGGGGGTTCACCCCTCCACTTT.

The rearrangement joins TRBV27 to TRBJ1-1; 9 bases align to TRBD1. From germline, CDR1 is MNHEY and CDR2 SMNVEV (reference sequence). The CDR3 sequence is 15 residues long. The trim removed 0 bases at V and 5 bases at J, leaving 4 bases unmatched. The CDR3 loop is CASSLSGQGSTEAFF. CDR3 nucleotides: TGTGCCAGCAGTTTATCCGGACAGGGGAGTACTGAAGCTTTCTTT.

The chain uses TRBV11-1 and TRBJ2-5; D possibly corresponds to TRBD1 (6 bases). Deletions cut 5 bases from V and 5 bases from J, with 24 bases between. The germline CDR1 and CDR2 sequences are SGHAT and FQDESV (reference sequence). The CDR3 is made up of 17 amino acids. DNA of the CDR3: TGTGCCAGCAGCCAGAGGGTAGGACAGAGGATTTGGGAGACCCAGTACTTC. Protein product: CASSQRVGQRIWETQYF.

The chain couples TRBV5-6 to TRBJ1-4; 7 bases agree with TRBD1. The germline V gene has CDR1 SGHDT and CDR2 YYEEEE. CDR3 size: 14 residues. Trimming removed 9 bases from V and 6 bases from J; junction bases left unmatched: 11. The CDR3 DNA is TGTGCCATTTCACCAGGGGGAACGGATGAAAAACTGTTTTTT. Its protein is CAISPGGTDEKLFF.

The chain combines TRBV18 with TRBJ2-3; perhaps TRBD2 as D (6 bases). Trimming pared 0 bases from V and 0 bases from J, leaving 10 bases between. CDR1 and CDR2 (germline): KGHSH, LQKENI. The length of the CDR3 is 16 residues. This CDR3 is CASSPPGGRSTDTQYF. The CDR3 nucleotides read TGTGCCAGCTCACCACCCGGGGGAAGAAGCACAGATACGCAGTATTTT.

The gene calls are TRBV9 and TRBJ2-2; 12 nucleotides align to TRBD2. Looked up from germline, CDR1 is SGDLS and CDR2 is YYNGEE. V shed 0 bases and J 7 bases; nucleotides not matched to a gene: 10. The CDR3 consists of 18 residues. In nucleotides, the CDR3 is TGTGCCAGCAGCGTAGAACCCCTAGCGGGGGGGCCGAACGGGGAGCTGTTTTTT. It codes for CASSVEPLAGGPNGELFF.

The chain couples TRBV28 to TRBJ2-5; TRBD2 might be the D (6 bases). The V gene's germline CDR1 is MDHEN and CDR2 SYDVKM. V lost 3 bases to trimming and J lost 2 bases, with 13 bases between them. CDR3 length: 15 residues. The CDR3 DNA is TGTGCCAGCAGTTTTCCGTGGGGACTGCAAGAGACCCAGTACTTC. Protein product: CASSFPWGLQETQYF.

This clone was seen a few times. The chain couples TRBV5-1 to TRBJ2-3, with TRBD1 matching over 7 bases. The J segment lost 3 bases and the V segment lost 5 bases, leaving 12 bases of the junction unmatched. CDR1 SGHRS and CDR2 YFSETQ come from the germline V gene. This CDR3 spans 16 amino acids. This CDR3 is CASSRTGRIGTDTQYF. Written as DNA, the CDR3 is TGCGCCAGCAGTCGGACAGGCCGGATAGGGACAGATACGCAGTATTTT.

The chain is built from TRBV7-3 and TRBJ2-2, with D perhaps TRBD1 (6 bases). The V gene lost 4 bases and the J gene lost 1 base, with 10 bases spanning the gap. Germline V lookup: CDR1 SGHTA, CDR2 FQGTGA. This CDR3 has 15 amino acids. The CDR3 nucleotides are TGTGCCAGCAGCTCACCGGGACAGAACACCGGGGAGCTGTTTTTT. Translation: CASSSPGQNTGELFF.

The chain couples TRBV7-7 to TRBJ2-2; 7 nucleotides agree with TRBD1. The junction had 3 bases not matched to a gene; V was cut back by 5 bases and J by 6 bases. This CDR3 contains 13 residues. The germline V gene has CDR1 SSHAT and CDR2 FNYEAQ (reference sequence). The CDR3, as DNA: TGTGCCAGCAGCGCAGACAGGGCCGGGGAGCTGTTTTTT. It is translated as CASSADRAGELFF.

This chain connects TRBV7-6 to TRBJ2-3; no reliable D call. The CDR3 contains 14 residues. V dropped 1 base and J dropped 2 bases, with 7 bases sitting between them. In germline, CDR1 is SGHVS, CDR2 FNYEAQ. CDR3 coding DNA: TGTGCCAGCAGCTTAGGGCAGTACACAGATACGCAGTATTTT. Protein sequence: CASSLGQYTDTQYF.

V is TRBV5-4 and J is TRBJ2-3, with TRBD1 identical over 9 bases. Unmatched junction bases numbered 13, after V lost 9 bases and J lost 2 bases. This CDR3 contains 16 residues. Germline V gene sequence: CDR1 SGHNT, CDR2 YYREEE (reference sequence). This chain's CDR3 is CATNQGQGFYTDTQYF. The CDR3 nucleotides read TGTGCCACCAATCAGGGACAGGGATTTTACACAGATACGCAGTATTTT.

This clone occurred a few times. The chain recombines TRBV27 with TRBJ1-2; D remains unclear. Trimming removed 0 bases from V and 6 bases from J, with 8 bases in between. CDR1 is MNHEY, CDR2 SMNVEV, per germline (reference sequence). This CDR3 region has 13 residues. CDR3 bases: TGTGCCAGCAGTTTATCTTCAGAAAATGGCTACACCTTC. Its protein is CASSLSSENGYTF.

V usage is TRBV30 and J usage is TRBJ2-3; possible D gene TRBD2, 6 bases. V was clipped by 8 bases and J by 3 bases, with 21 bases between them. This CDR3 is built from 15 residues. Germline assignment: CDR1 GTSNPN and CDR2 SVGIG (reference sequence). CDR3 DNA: TGTGCCAACAACCCGTTGGGCGGGAATACAGATACGCAGTATTTT. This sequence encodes CANNPLGGNTDTQYF.

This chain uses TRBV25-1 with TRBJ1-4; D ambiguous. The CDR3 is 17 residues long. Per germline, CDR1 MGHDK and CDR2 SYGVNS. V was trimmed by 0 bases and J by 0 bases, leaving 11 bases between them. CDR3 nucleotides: TGTGCCAGCAGTGAATATGCCCAGGCTCCAACTAATGAAAAACTGTTTTTT. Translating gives CASSEYAQAPTNEKLFF.

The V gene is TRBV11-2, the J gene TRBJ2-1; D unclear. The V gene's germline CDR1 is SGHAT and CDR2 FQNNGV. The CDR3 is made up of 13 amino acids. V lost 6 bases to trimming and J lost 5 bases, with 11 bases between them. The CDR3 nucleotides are TGTGCCAGCAGTTGGGCCTCTCACAATGAGCAGTTCTTC. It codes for CASSWASHNEQFF.

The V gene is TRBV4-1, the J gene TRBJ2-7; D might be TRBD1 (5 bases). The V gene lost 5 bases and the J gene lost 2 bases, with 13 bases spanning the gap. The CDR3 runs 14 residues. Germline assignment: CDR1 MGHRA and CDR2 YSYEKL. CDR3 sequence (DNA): TGCGCCAGCAGCTTAGCCGACAGAACCTACGAGCAGTACTTC. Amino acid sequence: CASSLADRTYEQYF.

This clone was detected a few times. In nucleotides, the CDR3 is TGTGCCAGCAGCTTATCACTGCGGGAGGCCCCAGATACGCAGTATTTT. Amino acids: CASSLSLREAPDTQYF. The chain carries TRBV5-5 and TRBJ2-3, with TRBD2 identical over 8 bases. The CDR3 is made up of 16 amino acids. The germline CDR1 and CDR2 sequences are SGHKS and YYEKEE (reference sequence). The J segment lost 4 bases and the V segment lost 2 bases, leaving 9 bases of the junction unmatched.